Given below is one TCR beta chain in context. Its target antigen remains unknown. Per-nucleotide qualities are absent, and no much larger clonotype sits a single base away. Read against the paper, the sample's time point label means: cells obtained before transplantation from donor or recipient. CD3+CD4+ and CD3+CD8+ populations were FACS-sorted from unstimulated pre-transplant donor and recipient cells taken from spleen or lymph nodes. Relative to germline, V is 7 bases shorter and J is 2 bases shorter, with 14 bases between their ends. The CDR3 holds 14 amino acids from the cysteine to the phenylalanine. The entry retains the CDR3 DNA only, 42 bases that are in frame from base 1. The CDR1 and CDR2 encoded by the germline V gene (reference sequence) are MNHNY and SVGAGI. These data belong to a study of graft-versus-host responses after intestinal transplantation (dated by TCRdb to the early 2020s). Background for the entire study: Multivisceral, liver-intestinal, or isolated intestinal transplants were received by the recipients. A cohort of approximately 23 intestinal transplant recipients, including one retransplant, was enrolled, and 3 patients lacking pretransplant specimens were excluded. Donor T cell macrochimerism was defined as a peak of at least 4% donor T cells among recipient peripheral blood mononuclear cells. To identify alloreactive clones, pre-transplant mixed lymphocyte reaction products were sequenced and compared with unstimulated pre-transplant donor and recipient T cells. After intestinal transplantation, graft-versus-host and host-versus-graft alloreactive T cell clones in the graft, circulation and bone marrow were tracked using bulk TCR-beta CDR3 sequencing. Every recipient was given anti-thymocyte globulin induction, then maintenance tacrolimus and steroids for 3 to 4 years. Rather than being sequenced by the commercial service, samples from a few later patients were sequenced in-house on an Illumina MiSeq and processed with MiXCR.

Here is what the overall study found, with its caveats: In the allografts of patients with donor T cell macrochimerism, GvH to HvG T cell clonal ratios were high. Peak levels of circulating GvH clones were associated with declines in HvG clones early after transplant. The conclusions were limited by the relatively low number and heterogeneity of the intestinal transplant patients. GvH clones turned up in recipient bone marrow, with some appearing earlier in ileal mucosa or blood, a pattern consistent with an intestinal mucosal origin.

Library method: the immunoSEQ multiplex PCR assay. For most patients, genomic DNA was isolated using the Qiagen DNeasy Blood and Tissue Kit and was shipped frozen to Adaptive Biotechnologies for TCR sequencing. For most patients, genomic DNA was subjected to high-throughput TCR-beta CDR3 sequencing by Adaptive Biotechnologies. The original pipeline was this. Adaptive's ImmunoSEQ software was the source of the TCR sequencing data for 18 patients, while a few other patients were processed with MiXCR and VDJtools. CD4 versus CD8 sorting errors were corrected by removing sequences found in both subsets at a frequency ratio below 5:1. Because the origin of CDR3 nucleotide sequences shared between donor and recipient could not be assigned, those sequences were removed. Alloreactive clones required at least 2-fold expansion over unstimulated cells and minimum CFSE-low frequency of 0.002% (template counts) or 0.001% (read counts). A clone was considered mappable if detected in the sequenced pre-transplant spleen, lymph node, or MLR CFSE-low populations of the donor or recipient. The cumulative frequency of alloreactive clones was calculated as a percentage of all sequences, weighted by copy number. In its TCRdb copy, this immuneACCESS table keeps in-frame sequences only and misses some clones. Where compared with another copy, unresolved V genes explain less than half of these, and the others have no known cause. V and J calls and clone size are given by that table; D and trimming were obtained from the DNA. In all, the sample holds some 90,000 clones, and about 90% of those were seen once. Around 5.8% of the sample is taken by the ten largest.

This specimen consisted of unstimulated CD8+ T cells sorted from spleen or lymph node cells, obtained before intestinal transplant. This receptor chain uses TRBV6-6 and TRBJ1-2; there is no confident call for the D gene. This receptor was identified in a human donor who received an intestinal transplant. The CDR3 protein is CASTDEVFNYGYTF. In nucleotides, the sequence is TGTGCCAGCACCGATGAGGTCTTCAACTATGGCTACACCTTC.